The 24 T cell receptor beta chains in this list originate from one sample, sequenced in a study of human T cells and chemical hapten exposure. TCRdb itself ran the 5' RACE reads through MiXCR, one entry per CDR3 protein. The sample yields 110,000 or so distinct CDR3 sequences, roughly a fifth seen once. Total RNA was isolated from whole blood that had not been fractionated. The source of these receptors is a human donor in good health.

The chain employs TRBV20-1 and TRBJ2-3; 9 bases line up with TRBD2. Losses at the gene ends were 4 bases for V and 1 base for J; bases not matched to a gene: 18. Germline-derived CDR1 and CDR2 are DFQATT and SNEGSKA (reference sequence). The CDR3 has 19 residues. The CDR3: CSANRNPPSGTTGTDTQYF. CDR3 nucleotide sequence: TGCAGTGCTAATAGGAACCCACCTAGCGGGACCACAGGCACAGATACGCAGTATTTT.

This rearrangement joins TRBV11-2 to TRBJ2-3; D possibly corresponds to TRBD2 (7 bases). Trimming left V 4 bases short and J 2 bases short, with 22 bases between. The CDR3 contains 18 residues. Looked up from germline, CDR1 is SGHAT and CDR2 is FQNNGV. Here the CDR3 reads CASSSGGTPIPNTDTQYF. Written as DNA, the CDR3 is TGTGCCAGCAGCTCCGGGGGGACACCGATTCCAAACACAGATACGCAGTATTTT.

This chain links TRBV5-6 with TRBJ2-3; a possible D gene is TRBD2 (5 bases). CDR3 length: 17 residues. In germline, CDR1 is SGHDT, CDR2 YYEEEE. The V end lost 6 bases, the J end lost 1 base, and 21 bases lay between the germline ends. CDR3 in DNA: TGTGCCAGCAATCCCCTGACCGCTGGTAGCGGCACAGATACGCAGTATTTT. It is translated as CASNPLTAGSGTDTQYF.

The genes are TRBV19 and TRBJ1-5, with unresolved D. The CDR3 extends over 14 amino acids. V lost 5 bases and J 4 bases, leaving 12 bases between the germline ends. Germline V gives CDR1 LNHDA, CDR2 SQIVND (reference sequence). CDR3 sequence reads: CASSPVNRNQPQHF. The CDR3 DNA sequence: TGTGCCAGTAGTCCGGTTAATCGTAATCAGCCCCAGCATTTT.

This clonotype has just a few counts. V gene TRBV9 combines with J gene TRBJ2-7; D gene unclear. This CDR3 has 14 amino acids. V was cut by 4 bases and J by 5 bases, with 16 bases left in between. CDR1 is SGDLS and CDR2 is YYNGEE in the germline V gene. The CDR3 loop is CASSPRSLGDEQYF. For the CDR3, the DNA is TGTGCCAGCAGCCCCAGATCCCTCGGCGACGAGCAGTACTTC.

This clonotype occurred a few times. The chain carries TRBV30 and TRBJ2-7; 11 nucleotides agree with TRBD1. Germline CDR1 GTSNPN, CDR2 SVGIG (reference sequence). This CDR3 has 15 residues. V shed 2 bases and J 1 base; nucleotides not matched to a gene: 4. The CDR3: CAWSPDRGLSYEQYF. The CDR3 DNA reads as TGTGCCTGGAGTCCGGACAGGGGGCTATCCTACGAGCAGTACTTC.

This chain uses TRBV28 with TRBJ1-2, with 9 bases lining up with TRBD1. J lost 8 bases, V lost 6 bases, and 13 bases had no gene match. CDR1 is MDHEN and CDR2 is SYDVKM in the germline V gene. There are 15 residues in the CDR3. The CDR3 loop reads CASRKPQGASSGYTF. The CDR3 DNA reads as TGTGCCAGCAGGAAACCACAGGGGGCGAGTTCCGGCTACACCTTC.

The CDR3 DNA sequence: TGTGCCTGGAGTGTAGGCAGGGGTACTAATCAGCCCCAGCATTTT. Its translation: CAWSVGRGTNQPQHF. This chain connects TRBV30 to TRBJ1-5; D is perhaps TRBD1 (6 bases). The CDR3 runs 15 residues. With 0 bases removed from V and 4 bases from J, the gap between germline ends came to 13 bases. The germline V gene encodes CDR1 GTSNPN and CDR2 SVGIG (reference sequence).

The genes are TRBV12-3 or TRBV12-4 and TRBJ2-4; possibly TRBD1 for D (6 bases). The CDR3 has 13 amino acids. Trimming cost V 6 bases and J 5 bases, with 11 bases left between them. CDR3 sequence reads: CASSQGSENIQYF. The CDR3, as DNA: TGTGCCAGCAGCCAGGGGTCCGAAAACATTCAGTACTTC.

V and J are TRBV10-2 and TRBJ2-2; D gene uncertain. In germline, CDR1 is WSHSY, CDR2 SAAADI. The V end lost 3 bases, the J end lost 7 bases, and 3 bases lay between the germline ends. This CDR3 comprises 11 residues. CDR3 residues: CASSDIGELFF. In nucleotides, the CDR3 is TGCGCCAGCAGTGATATCGGGGAGCTGTTTTTT.

This clonotype was found a few times. The chain employs TRBV29-1 and TRBJ2-3, with unresolved D. V dropped 8 bases and J dropped 1 base, with 22 bases sitting between them. Germline CDR1 and CDR2: SQVTM and ANQGSEA. The CDR3 is made up of 16 amino acids. The DNA of the CDR3 is TGCAGCCCACCGTCCCCATACTCTAGAGGCACAGATACGCAGTATTTT. Amino acids: CSPPSPYSRGTDTQYF.

CDR3 bases: TGTGCCAGCTCACCCCTACCCACTAGCGGATCCTACAATGAGCAGTTCTTC. Protein product: CASSPLPTSGSYNEQFF. The rearrangement links TRBV18 to TRBJ2-1; TRBD2 matches 8 bases. Germline lookup yields CDR1 KGHSH and CDR2 LQKENI. This CDR3 is 17 amino acids long. V shed 3 bases and J 1 base; nucleotides not matched to a gene: 8. The full variable domain, in which reference TRBV18 and TRBJ2-1 provide the parts outside the CDR3, is NAGVMQNPRHLVRRRGQEARLRCSPMKGHSHVYWYRQLPEEGLKFMVYLQKENIIDESGMPKERFSAEFPKEGPSILRIQQVVRGDSAAYFCASSPLPTSGSYNEQFFGPGTRLTVL.

There are a few counts of this clonotype. The chain uses TRBV7-9 and TRBJ1-2; D might be TRBD1 (5 bases). Germline V gene data show CDR1 as SEHNR and CDR2 as FQNEAQ (reference sequence). The CDR3 spans 16 residues. V was cut by 6 bases and J by 1 base, with 18 bases left in between. CDR3 sequence reads: CASSISRGTNNYGYTF. The CDR3 DNA reads TGTGCCAGCAGTATATCGAGAGGGACGAATAACTATGGCTACACCTTC.

This clonotype appeared a few times. V usage is TRBV5-1 and J usage is TRBJ2-7, with 12 bases lining up with TRBD2. Germline loops: CDR1 SGHRS, CDR2 YFSETQ. J was trimmed by 0 bases and V by 2 bases; bases with no gene match: 9. CDR3 size: 18 residues. The CDR3 DNA reads TGCGCCAGCAGCTTCTACCCCGGGACTAGCGGGTTCTCCTACGAGCAGTACTTC. This encodes CASSFYPGTSGFSYEQYF.

This clonotype was recorded a few times. The chain combines TRBV7-8 with TRBJ2-5; D remains ambiguous. Trimming took off 2 bases at V and 0 bases at J, with 7 bases between the two ends. CDR1 SGHVS and CDR2 FQNEAQ come from the germline V gene. There are 14 residues in the CDR3. The CDR3 sequence: CASSLRPYQETQYF. The CDR3 nucleotides read TGTGCCAGCAGCTTAAGACCGTACCAAGAGACCCAGTACTTC.

This clonotype was observed a few times. This sequence joins TRBV20-1 and TRBJ1-5, with no clear D. Germline V CDR1 and CDR2: DFQATT, SNEGSKA (reference sequence). V lost 7 bases to trimming and J lost 2 bases, with 15 bases between them. This CDR3 comprises 14 residues. The CDR3 is CSVNSQVGNQPQHF. The CDR3, as DNA: TGCAGTGTTAACAGCCAGGTTGGCAATCAGCCCCAGCATTTT.

The genes are TRBV29-1 and TRBJ2-7; D is possibly TRBD1 (6 bases). CDR1 and CDR2 from the germline V gene are SQVTM and ANQGSEA. V gave up 5 bases and J gave up 6 bases, with 14 bases separating them. This CDR3 has 12 residues. DNA of the CDR3: TGCAGCGTTAACCAGGGGAGTCGCGAGCAGTACTTC. Translating it yields CSVNQGSREQYF.

The chain has TRBV10-3 and TRBJ2-1; 11 nucleotides align to TRBD2. Germline values: CDR1 ENHRY, CDR2 SYGVKD. Unmatched junction bases numbered 7, after V lost 6 bases and J lost 6 bases. The CDR3 spans 15 residues. The CDR3 DNA sequence: TGTGCCATCAGCGCGGGACTAGCGGAGTTCAATGAGCAGTTCTTC. Amino acids: CAISAGLAEFNEQFF.

This clonotype was observed a few times. The chain has TRBV5-1 and TRBJ2-5; TRBD2 aligns across 11 bases. The CDR3 totals 18 residues. Germline V lookup: CDR1 SGHRS, CDR2 YFSETQ. V lost 4 bases and J lost 1; bases outside the gene matches: 12. The CDR3 is CASSQYSSGRGVQETQYF. The CDR3 DNA follows: TGCGCCAGCAGCCAATACAGTAGCGGGAGGGGAGTCCAAGAGACCCAGTACTTC.

This chain uses TRBV25-1 with TRBJ1-2; the D is unclear. Trimming took off 1 base at V and 7 bases at J, with 13 bases between the two ends. Germline loops: CDR1 MGHDK, CDR2 SYGVNS. The CDR3 sequence is 14 residues long. Here the CDR3 DNA reads TGTGCCAGCAGTGAATTGCCGGGAAGAGGTGGCTACACCTTC. Protein product: CASSELPGRGGYTF.

This clonotype was seen a handful of times. The chain is built from TRBV6-5 and TRBJ2-7, with D possibly being TRBD1 or TRBD2 (5 bases each). This CDR3 contains 18 residues. The germline gives CDR1 MNHEY, CDR2 SVGAGI. Trimming left V 0 bases short and J 5 bases short, with 23 bases between. The CDR3 spells CASSYSKFLQGPAHEQYF. The DNA of the CDR3 is TGTGCCAGCAGTTACTCGAAATTCCTCCAGGGACCCGCGCACGAGCAGTACTTC.

The chain joins TRBV5-1 to TRBJ1-5; TRBD1 matches 7 bases. The CDR3 runs 15 residues. The V gene's germline CDR1 is SGHRS and CDR2 YFSETQ. Trimming at V came to 2 bases and at J to 3 bases, leaving 5 bases not matched to a gene. The DNA of the CDR3 is TGCGCCAGCAGCTTCCAAGGGGGCGACAATCAGCCCCAGCATTTT. It encodes CASSFQGGDNQPQHF.

J is TRBJ2-1 and V is TRBV7-9, with 10 bases lining up with TRBD2. CDR3 length: 16 amino acids. V was clipped by 4 bases and J by 5 bases; unmatched bases: 8. Germline CDR1 is SEHNR and CDR2 is FQNEAQ (reference sequence). The CDR3 is CASSSASGRAHNEQFF. As DNA, the CDR3 is TGTGCCAGCAGCTCCGCTAGCGGGAGAGCCCACAATGAGCAGTTCTTC. The full variable domain, with the rest looked up from reference TRBV7-9 and TRBJ2-1, is DTGVSQNPRHKITKRGQNVTFRCDPISEHNRLYWYRQTLGQGPEFLTYFQNEAQLEKSRLLSDRFSAERPKGSFSTLEIQRTEQGDSAMYLCASSSASGRAHNEQFFGPGTRLTVL.

The gene calls are TRBV4-1 and TRBJ1-1; TRBD1 aligns across 7 bases. The CDR3 loop spans 16 amino acids. With 5 bases clipped from V and 7 bases from J, the junction kept 16 bases outside the gene matches. CDR1 is MGHRA, CDR2 YSYEKL, per germline. This CDR3 is CASSFRSMTGYDEAFF. CDR3 nucleotides: TGCGCCAGCAGCTTTCGTTCAATGACAGGGTATGATGAAGCTTTCTTT.